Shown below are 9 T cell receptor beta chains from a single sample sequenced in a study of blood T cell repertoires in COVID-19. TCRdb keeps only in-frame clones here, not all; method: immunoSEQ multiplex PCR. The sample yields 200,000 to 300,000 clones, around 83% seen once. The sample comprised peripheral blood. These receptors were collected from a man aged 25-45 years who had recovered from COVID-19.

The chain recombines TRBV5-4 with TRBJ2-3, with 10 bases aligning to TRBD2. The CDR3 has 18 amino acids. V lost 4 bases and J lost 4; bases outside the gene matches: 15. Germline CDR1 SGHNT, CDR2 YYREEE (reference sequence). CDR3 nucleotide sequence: TGTGCCAGCAGCGGGAAGGGGGCTAGCGGGGGAAGCTCAGATACGCAGTATTTT. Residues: CASSGKGASGGSSDTQYF. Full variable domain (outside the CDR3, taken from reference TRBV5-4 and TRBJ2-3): ETGVTQSPTHLIKTRGQQVTLRCSSQSGHNTVSWYQQALGQGPQFIFQYYREEENGRGNFPPRFSGLQFPNYSSELNVNALELDDSALYLCASSGKGASGGSSDTQYFGPGTRLTVL.

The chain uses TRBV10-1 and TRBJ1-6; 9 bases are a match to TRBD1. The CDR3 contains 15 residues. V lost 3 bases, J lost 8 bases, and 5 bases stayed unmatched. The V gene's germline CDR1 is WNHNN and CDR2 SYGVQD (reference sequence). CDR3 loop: CASSDGQGFDSPLHF. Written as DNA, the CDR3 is TGCGCCAGCAGTGACGGACAGGGGTTCGATTCACCCCTCCACTTT.

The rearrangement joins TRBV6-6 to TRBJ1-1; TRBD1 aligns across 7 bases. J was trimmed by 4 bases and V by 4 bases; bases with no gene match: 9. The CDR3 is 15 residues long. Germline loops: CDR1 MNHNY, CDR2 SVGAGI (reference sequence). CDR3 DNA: TGTGCCAGCAGTTTTACAGGGGTTGGGATCACTGAAGCTTTCTTT. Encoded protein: CASSFTGVGITEAFF.

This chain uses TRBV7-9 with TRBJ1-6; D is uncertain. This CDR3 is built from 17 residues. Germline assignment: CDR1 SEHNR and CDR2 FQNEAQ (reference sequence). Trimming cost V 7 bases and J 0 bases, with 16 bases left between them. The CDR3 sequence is CASKEVRGSSYNSPLHF. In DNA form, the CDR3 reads TGTGCCAGCAAAGAGGTCCGGGGAAGCTCCTATAATTCACCCCTCCACTTT.

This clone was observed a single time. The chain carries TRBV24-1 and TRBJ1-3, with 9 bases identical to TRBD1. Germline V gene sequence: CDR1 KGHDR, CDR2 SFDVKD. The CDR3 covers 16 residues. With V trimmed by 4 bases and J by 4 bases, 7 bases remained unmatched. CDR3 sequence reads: CATSDSQGAAGNTIYF. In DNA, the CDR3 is TGTGCCACCAGTGACTCACAGGGGGCGGCAGGAAACACCATATATTTT.

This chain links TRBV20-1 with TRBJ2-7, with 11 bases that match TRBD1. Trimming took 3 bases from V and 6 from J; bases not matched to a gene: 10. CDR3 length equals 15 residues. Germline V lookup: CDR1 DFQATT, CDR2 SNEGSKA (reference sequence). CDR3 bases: TGCAGTGCTAGTGACCCGGGACAGGGGGAACTCGAGCAGTACTTC. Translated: CSASDPGQGELEQYF.

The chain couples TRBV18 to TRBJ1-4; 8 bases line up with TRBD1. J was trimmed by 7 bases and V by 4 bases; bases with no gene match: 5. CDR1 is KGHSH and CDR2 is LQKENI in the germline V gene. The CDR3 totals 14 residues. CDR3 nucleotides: TGTGCCAGCTCACAAGGACAGGGCGCTGAAAAACTGTTTTTT. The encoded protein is CASSQGQGAEKLFF.

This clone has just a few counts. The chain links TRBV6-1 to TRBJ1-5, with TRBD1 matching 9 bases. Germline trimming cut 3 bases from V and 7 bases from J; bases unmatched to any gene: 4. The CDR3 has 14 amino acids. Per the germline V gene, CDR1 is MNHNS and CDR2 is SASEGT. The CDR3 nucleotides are TGTGCCAGCAGTGACGGGACAGGGATACAGCCCCAGCATTTT. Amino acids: CASSDGTGIQPQHF.

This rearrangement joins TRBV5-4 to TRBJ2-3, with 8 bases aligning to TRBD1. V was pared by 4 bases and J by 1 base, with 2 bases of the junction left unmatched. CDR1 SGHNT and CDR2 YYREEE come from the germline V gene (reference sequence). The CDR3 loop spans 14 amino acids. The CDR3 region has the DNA TGTGCCAGCAGCCAGACAGGGGGCACAGATACGCAGTATTTT. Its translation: CASSQTGGTDTQYF.